These T cell receptor beta chains were read from a single sample in a study of cytomegalovirus exposure and HLA in healthy donors. Method: immunoSEQ multiplex PCR; TCRdb's copy keeps in-frame clones and lacks some. The sample records under 250,000 clones, roughly 84% being singletons. The specimen sequenced was PBMCs. Receptors were obtained from a middle-aged man in good health and CMV-seronegative. CDR3s include the opening cysteine and the closing phenylalanine or tryptophan. D genes are given only for firm matches. A clone size is listed for some rows: how often the clone was seen (once, few, many), or a class if it is expanded.

j_gene: TRBJ2-1
abundance: few
d_gene: TRBD2
v_gene: TRBV9
CDR3aa: CASSVLWTSGLQSSYNEQFF
CDR3nt: TGTGCCAGCAGCGTATTATGGACTAGCGGGCTACAAAGCTCCTACAATGAGCAGTTCTTC

j_gene: TRBJ1-2
abundance: -
d_gene: -
v_gene: TRBV27
CDR3aa: CASSLAGDGYTF
CDR3nt: TGTGCCAGCAGTTTGGCAGGTGATGGCTACACCTTC

j_gene: TRBJ2-1
abundance: -
d_gene: TRBD1
v_gene: TRBV11-2
CDR3aa: CASSFWDRVYNEQFF
CDR3nt: TGTGCCAGCAGCTTTTGGGACAGGGTATACAATGAGCAGTTCTTC

j_gene: TRBJ1-5
abundance: once
d_gene: -
v_gene: TRBV7-2
CDR3aa: CASTQDSSGGQPQHF
CDR3nt: TGTGCCAGCACCCAAGACTCCTCGGGGGGTCAGCCCCAGCATTTT

j_gene: TRBJ2-7
abundance: -
d_gene: -
v_gene: TRBV28
CDR3aa: CASSFPGQGEQYF
CDR3nt: TGTGCCAGCAGTTTCCCGGGACAAGGTGAGCAGTACTTC

j_gene: TRBJ2-3
abundance: -
d_gene: -
v_gene: TRBV11-2
CDR3aa: CASSPEGATDTQYF
CDR3nt: TGTGCCAGCAGCCCGGAAGGGGCCACAGATACGCAGTATTTT

j_gene: TRBJ2-7
abundance: -
d_gene: TRBD1
v_gene: TRBV25-1
CDR3aa: CASSDNRGQLGEQYF
CDR3nt: TGTGCCAGCAGCGACAACAGGGGCCAACTGGGGGAGCAGTACTTC

j_gene: TRBJ2-7
abundance: -
d_gene: -
v_gene: TRBV19
CDR3aa: CASSTFISDSPSSYEQYF
CDR3nt: TGTGCCAGTAGTACCTTCATATCGGACAGTCCGAGCTCCTACGAGCAGTACTTC

j_gene: TRBJ2-5
abundance: -
d_gene: TRBD2
v_gene: TRBV27
CDR3aa: CASSWSSGGQETQYF
CDR3nt: TGTGCCAGCAGTTGGAGTAGCGGGGGCCAAGAGACCCAGTACTTC

j_gene: TRBJ1-4
abundance: -
d_gene: -
v_gene: TRBV12-5
CDR3aa: CASGLRGGSNEKLFF
CDR3nt: TGTGCTAGTGGTTTGCGGGGAGGTTCTAATGAAAAACTGTTTTTT

j_gene: TRBJ2-3
abundance: once
d_gene: -
v_gene: TRBV7-8
CDR3aa: CASTIEAQRADTQYF
CDR3nt: TGTGCCAGCACAATCGAGGCGCAGAGGGCAGATACGCAGTATTTT

j_gene: TRBJ2-1
abundance: -
d_gene: TRBD1
v_gene: TRBV30
CDR3aa: CAWKNLGTAINEQFF
CDR3nt: TGTGCCTGGAAGAACCTCGGGACAGCAATCAATGAGCAGTTCTTC

j_gene: TRBJ1-1
abundance: -
d_gene: TRBD1
v_gene: TRBV5-6
CDR3aa: CASSLPDRTVEAFF
CDR3nt: TGTGCCAGCAGCCTGCCGGACAGGACGGTTGAAGCTTTCTTT

j_gene: TRBJ1-2
abundance: -
d_gene: TRBD1
v_gene: TRBV29-1
CDR3aa: CSVEGDRGLRTGGYTF
CDR3nt: TGCAGCGTTGAAGGGGACAGGGGCTTGAGGACGGGTGGCTACACCTTC

j_gene: TRBJ1-3
abundance: -
d_gene: -
v_gene: TRBV7-9
CDR3aa: CASSEGSGNTIYF
CDR3nt: TGTGCCAGCAGCGAGGGCTCTGGAAACACCATATATTTT

j_gene: TRBJ1-2
abundance: -
d_gene: -
v_gene: TRBV2
CDR3aa: CASAGDLGGYTF
CDR3nt: TGTGCCAGCGCGGGGGACCTCGGTGGCTACACCTTC

j_gene: TRBJ2-1
abundance: -
d_gene: -
v_gene: TRBV5-1
CDR3aa: CASSPGGGGYYEQFF
CDR3nt: TGCGCCAGCAGCCCCGGTGGAGGGGGCTACTATGAGCAGTTCTTC

j_gene: TRBJ1-5
abundance: few
d_gene: TRBD1
v_gene: TRBV19
CDR3aa: CASTGTAYSNQPQHF
CDR3nt: TGTGCCAGTACCGGGACAGCTTATAGCAATCAGCCCCAGCATTTT

j_gene: TRBJ2-1
abundance: -
d_gene: TRBD2
v_gene: TRBV7-3
CDR3aa: CASSLNGGWGSGRNEQFF
CDR3nt: TGTGCCAGCAGCTTAAATGGGGGGTGGGGTAGCGGGAGAAATGAGCAGTTCTTC

j_gene: TRBJ2-7
abundance: -
d_gene: TRBD1
v_gene: TRBV5-4
CDR3aa: CASSLVVRDRGHEQYF
CDR3nt: TGTGCCAGCAGCTTGGTCGTCCGGGACAGGGGCCACGAGCAGTACTTC